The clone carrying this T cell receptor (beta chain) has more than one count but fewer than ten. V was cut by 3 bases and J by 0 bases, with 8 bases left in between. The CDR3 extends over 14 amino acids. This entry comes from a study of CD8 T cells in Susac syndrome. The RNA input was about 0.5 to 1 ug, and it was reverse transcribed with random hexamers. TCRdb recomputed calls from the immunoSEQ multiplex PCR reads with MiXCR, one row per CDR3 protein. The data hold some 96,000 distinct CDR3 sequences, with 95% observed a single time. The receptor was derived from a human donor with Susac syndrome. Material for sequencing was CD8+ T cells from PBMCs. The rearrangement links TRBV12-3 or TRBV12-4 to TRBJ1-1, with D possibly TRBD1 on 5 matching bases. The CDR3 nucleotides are TGTGCCAGCAGTTTGGCAGGGATGAACACTGAAGCTTTCTTT. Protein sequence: CASSLAGMNTEAFF.